Each of the 3 T cell receptor beta chains below was sequenced from the same sample in a study of shared clonotypes between healthy human individuals. Libraries were prepared by immunoSEQ multiplex PCR; TCRdb keeps only in-frame clonotypes and omits some of them. Here the sample spans more than 600,000 clones, 92% being singletons. Naive-designated CD8 cells lacked CD45RO, were positively enriched for CCR7, and omitted terminally differentiated effector memory CD45RA+ cells. The material sequenced was naive CD8+ T cells sorted from blood. These receptors all stem from a man younger than 45 in good health.

The genes are TRBV6-5 and TRBJ2-3; D gene ambiguous. The V gene lost 4 bases and the J gene lost 0 bases, with 5 bases spanning the gap. Germline-derived CDR1 and CDR2 are MNHEY and SVGAGI. CDR3 length: 13 residues. The CDR3 DNA follows: TGTGCCAGCAGTTGGGATAGCACAGATACGCAGTATTTT. This translates into CASSWDSTDTQYF.

V is TRBV29-1 and J is TRBJ2-7; D may correspond to TRBD1 or TRBD2 (6 bases each). V shed 0 bases and J shed 3 bases, with 21 bases lying between them. Germline assignment: CDR1 SQVTM and CDR2 ANQGSEA. The CDR3 runs to 17 residues. In DNA form, the CDR3 reads TGCAGCGTTGAAGATCATGGAGGGGCAGGGGCAGACTACGAGCAGTACTTC. Its translation: CSVEDHGGAGADYEQYF.

This chain joins TRBV7-9 and TRBJ2-7; TRBD2 matches 9 bases. The CDR3 is made up of 15 amino acids. The germline gives CDR1 SEHNR, CDR2 FQNEAQ (reference sequence). V dropped 8 bases and J dropped 6; count of bases not matched to a gene: 14. The CDR3 nucleotides are TGTGCCAGCCTTCGGGCGGGAGGGCCACTGAGCGAGCAGTACTTC. Protein: CASLRAGGPLSEQYF.